The 30 T cell receptor beta chains given below trace back to one sample, sequenced in a study of T cells expressing NK-cell markers. TCRdb re-called the 5' RACE reads and catalogs CDR3 proteins one per entry, DNA excluded. This sample contains about 150,000 distinct CDR3 sequences. The specimen was blood T cells: a sorted CD56 or NKG2C T cell subset, CD4+ or CD8+ T cells, or bulk PBMC T cells (not recorded which). Receptors were obtained from a woman in her forties or fifties in good health.

The rearrangement joins TRBV7-6 to TRBJ2-1; no DNA is available, so the TRBD1 call from TCRdb remains unchecked. This CDR3 contains 13 residues. The germline V gene encodes CDR1 SGHVS and CDR2 FNYEAQ. The CDR3 region is CASTTGATNEQFF.

The chain is built from TRBV30 and TRBJ1-1. Per germline, CDR1 GTSNPN and CDR2 SVGIG (reference sequence). CDR3 length equals 14 residues. The CDR3 reads CAWSVLGLNTEAFF. The whole variable domain, filled in from reference TRBV30 and TRBJ1-1, reads SQTIHQWPATLVQPVGSPLSLECTVEGTSNPNLYWYRQAAGRGLQLLFYSVGIGQISSEVPQNLSASRPQDRQFILSSKKLLLSDSGFYLCAWSVLGLNTEAFFGQGTRLTVV.

The V and J genes are TRBV7-8 and TRBJ1-5; the D gene TCRdb calls, TRBD1, cannot be checked with no DNA. The length of the CDR3 is 17 residues. Germline V CDR1 and CDR2: SGHVS, FQNEAQ. CDR3 amino acids: CASSLSSSGEFNQPQHF.

This chain connects TRBV4-1 to TRBJ1-1; the TCRdb call, TRBD1, lacks DNA for checking. Germline CDR1 is MGHRA and CDR2 is YSYEKL. The length of the CDR3 is 15 residues. Here the CDR3 reads CASSQVQGMNTEAFF.

This chain connects TRBV7-9 to TRBJ1-4; TCRdb names TRBD1, which stays unverified in the absence of DNA. The CDR3 is 17 residues long. Germline V gene sequence: CDR1 SEHNR, CDR2 FQNEAQ (reference sequence). CDR3 sequence: CASSGQGGVKTNEKLFF.

This CDR3 reads CASSYTGLPYNEQFF. The chain links TRBV5-4 to TRBJ2-1; the TCRdb D gene call, TRBD2, has no DNA to confirm it. The CDR3 is 15 residues long. Germline V gene lookup returns CDR1 SGHNT and CDR2 YYREEE (reference sequence).

The rearrangement joins TRBV3-1 to TRBJ2-7; absent DNA, TCRdb's TRBD1 call cannot be checked. The CDR3 spans 15 residues. Per germline, CDR1 LGHDT and CDR2 YNNKEL (reference sequence). Here the CDR3 reads CASSVTGTGGYEQYF.

The chain is built from TRBV7-9 and TRBJ2-1; TCRdb names TRBD2, which stays unverified in the absence of DNA. The CDR3 runs 15 residues. Germline V gives CDR1 SEHNR, CDR2 FQNEAQ (reference sequence). The CDR3 reads CASSDSGRQRNEQFF.

The V gene is TRBV7-8, the J gene TRBJ2-3. The germline V gene encodes CDR1 SGHVS and CDR2 FQNEAQ. The CDR3 contains 15 residues. The CDR3 sequence: CASSLLISSTDTQYF.

This chain joins TRBV2 and TRBJ2-1. The CDR3 loop spans 11 amino acids. Germline V gene lookup returns CDR1 SNHLY and CDR2 FYNNEI. CDR3 residues: CAIQSYNEQFF.

V gene TRBV7-9 combines with J gene TRBJ2-1; TCRdb gives TRBD2 as the D gene, but with no DNA this cannot be confirmed. The CDR3 runs to 14 residues. Germline V gene lookup returns CDR1 SEHNR and CDR2 FQNEAQ (reference sequence). CDR3 region: CASSSNSLAIEQFF.

The genes are TRBV20-1 and TRBJ1-5; there is no DNA to check the TCRdb D call of TRBD1. Germline assignment: CDR1 DFQATT and CDR2 SNEGSKA (reference sequence). This CDR3 is 16 amino acids long. The CDR3 here is CSARDPDREGIQPQHF.

The CDR3 protein is CASSSTGLGNTIYF. The rearrangement links TRBV12-3 or TRBV12-4 to TRBJ1-3; TCRdb indicates TRBD1, and absent DNA this call remains unverified. This CDR3 contains 14 residues.

V is TRBV4-2 and J is TRBJ2-1; absent DNA, TCRdb's TRBD2 call cannot be checked. The germline CDR1 and CDR2 sequences are LGHNA and YNFKEQ. There are 21 residues in the CDR3. CDR3 sequence reads: CASSQAGLPSASGRTYNEQFF.

V usage is TRBV7-9 and J usage is TRBJ2-7. There are 13 residues in the CDR3. From germline, CDR1 is SEHNR and CDR2 FQNEAQ (reference sequence). CDR3 amino acids: CASSLAGANEQYF. Using reference TRBV7-9 and TRBJ2-7 for the parts outside the CDR3, the full variable domain is DTGVSQNPRHKITKRGQNVTFRCDPISEHNRLYWYRQTLGQGPEFLTYFQNEAQLEKSRLLSDRFSAERPKGSFSTLEIQRTEQGDSAMYLCASSLAGANEQYFGPGTRLTVT.

The rearrangement uses TRBV20-1 and TRBJ2-3; the D gene TCRdb calls, TRBD2, cannot be checked with no DNA. This CDR3 contains 18 residues. From germline, CDR1 is DFQATT and CDR2 SNEGSKA (reference sequence). The CDR3 loop reads CSARSLGPLAGSTDTQYF.

This rearrangement joins TRBV13 to TRBJ2-7; the TCRdb D gene call, TRBD1, has no DNA to confirm it. CDR3 length: 16 amino acids. The germline V gene encodes CDR1 PRHDT and CDR2 FYEKMQ (reference sequence). The CDR3 region is CASSSQGQGNSYEQYF.

CDR3 sequence: CAISDPGLENEQFF. V and J are TRBV10-3 and TRBJ2-1; as DNA is missing, the TRBD2 call by TCRdb cannot be tested. In germline, CDR1 is ENHRY, CDR2 SYGVKD. The CDR3 loop spans 14 amino acids.

The chain links TRBV28 to TRBJ2-5; TCRdb designates TRBD1, a call that cannot be tested without DNA. Germline CDR1 and CDR2: MDHEN and SYDVKM. The CDR3 is 13 amino acids. The CDR3 spells CASNRRGRQTQYF.

This chain joins TRBV20-1 and TRBJ2-1. From germline, CDR1 is DFQATT and CDR2 SNEGSKA (reference sequence). The CDR3 contains 16 residues. CDR3 residues: CSARGQTRSSYNEQFF.

This rearrangement joins TRBV2 to TRBJ2-7; without DNA, the TCRdb call of TRBD1 cannot be checked. This CDR3 has 13 residues. Germline CDR1 reads SNHLY; CDR2 reads FYNNEI. The CDR3 loop reads CASRDRGTYEQYF.

This rearrangement joins TRBV4-2 to TRBJ2-1; the TRBD2 assignment by TCRdb is unverifiable without DNA. This CDR3 is 19 amino acids long. The germline V gene encodes CDR1 LGHNA and CDR2 YNFKEQ. The CDR3 reads CASSQVMLSTSGKHNEQFF.

The chain couples TRBV11-2 to TRBJ2-7; the D call from TCRdb, TRBD1, cannot be confirmed without DNA. Germline V gives CDR1 SGHAT, CDR2 FQNNGV. CDR3 size: 16 residues. The CDR3 spells CASSSTDSTGLYEQYF.

The chain is built from TRBV7-9 and TRBJ2-3; the D gene TCRdb calls, TRBD1, cannot be checked with no DNA. Germline V gene lookup returns CDR1 SEHNR and CDR2 FQNEAQ (reference sequence). The CDR3 consists of 16 residues. CDR3: CASTFLGGLATDTQYF.

V and J are TRBV2 and TRBJ2-3; TCRdb reports TRBD1, a call that lacks DNA to check it against. Germline lookup yields CDR1 SNHLY and CDR2 FYNNEI. This CDR3 has 16 residues. CDR3 amino acids: CAKTGPPRTSTDTQYF.

The chain recombines TRBV5-6 with TRBJ2-7; checking the TCRdb D call of TRBD2 is not possible without DNA. The CDR3 is 14 amino acids. Germline-derived CDR1 and CDR2 are SGHDT and YYEEEE. The CDR3 region is CASSLDDYGNEQYF.

This chain connects TRBV2 to TRBJ2-3; TCRdb reports TRBD1, a call that lacks DNA to check it against. Per germline, CDR1 SNHLY and CDR2 FYNNEI. The CDR3 is 18 residues long. The CDR3 spells CASSETPWTGTETDTQYF.

The V call is TRBV15, the J call TRBJ1-2. Germline V gene lookup returns CDR1 LNHNV and CDR2 YYDKDF (reference sequence). The CDR3 totals 15 residues. The CDR3 protein is CATSRDRGENYGYTF. Together with reference TRBV15 and TRBJ1-2, the CDR3 gives the full variable domain: DAMVIQNPRYQVTQFGKPVTLSCSQTLNHNVMYWYQQKSSQAPKLLFHYYDKDFNNEADTPDNFQSRRPNTSFCFLDIRSPGLGDTAMYLCATSRDRGENYGYTFGSGTRLTVV.

The genes are TRBV20-1 and TRBJ2-5; the TCRdb D gene call, TRBD2, has no DNA to confirm it. Per germline, CDR1 DFQATT and CDR2 SNEGSKA (reference sequence). The CDR3 consists of 14 residues. The CDR3 sequence: CSAPKRETTETQYF.

This rearrangement joins TRBV7-9 to TRBJ2-5; TCRdb indicates TRBD2, and absent DNA this call remains unverified. There are 16 residues in the CDR3. Germline CDR1 is SEHNR and CDR2 is FQNEAQ (reference sequence). CDR3 residues: CASSLPLAGGPETQYF.